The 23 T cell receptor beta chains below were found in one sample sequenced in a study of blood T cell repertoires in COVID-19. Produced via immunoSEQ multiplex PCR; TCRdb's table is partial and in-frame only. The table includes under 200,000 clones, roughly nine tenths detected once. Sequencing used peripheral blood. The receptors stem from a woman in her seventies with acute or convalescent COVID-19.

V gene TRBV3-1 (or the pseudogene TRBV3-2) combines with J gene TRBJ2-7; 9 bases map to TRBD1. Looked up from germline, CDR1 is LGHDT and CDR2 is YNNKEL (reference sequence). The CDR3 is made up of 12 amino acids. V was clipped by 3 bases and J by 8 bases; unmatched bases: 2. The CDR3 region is CASSQDRGKQYF. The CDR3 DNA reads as TGTGCCAGCAGCCAGGACAGGGGAAAGCAGTACTTC.

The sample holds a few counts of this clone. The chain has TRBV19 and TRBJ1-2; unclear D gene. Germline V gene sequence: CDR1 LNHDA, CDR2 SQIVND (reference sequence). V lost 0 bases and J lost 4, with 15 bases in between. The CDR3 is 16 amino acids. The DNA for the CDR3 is TGTGCCAGTAGTATAGATCGCACAGTCGCCGCCTATGGCTACACCTTC. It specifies CASSIDRTVAAYGYTF.

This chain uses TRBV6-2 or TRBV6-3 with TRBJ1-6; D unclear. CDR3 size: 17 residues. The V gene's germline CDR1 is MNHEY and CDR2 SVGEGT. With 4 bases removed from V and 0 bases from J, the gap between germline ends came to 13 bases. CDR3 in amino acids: CASSWDPGSSYNSPLHF. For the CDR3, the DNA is TGTGCCAGCAGTTGGGATCCGGGGAGCTCCTATAATTCACCCCTCCACTTT.

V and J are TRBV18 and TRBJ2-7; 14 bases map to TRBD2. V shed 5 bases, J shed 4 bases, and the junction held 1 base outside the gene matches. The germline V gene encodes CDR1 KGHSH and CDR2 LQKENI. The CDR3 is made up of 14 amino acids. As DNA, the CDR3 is TGTGCCAGCTCAGGACTAGCGGGAGGATACGAGCAGTACTTC. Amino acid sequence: CASSGLAGGYEQYF.

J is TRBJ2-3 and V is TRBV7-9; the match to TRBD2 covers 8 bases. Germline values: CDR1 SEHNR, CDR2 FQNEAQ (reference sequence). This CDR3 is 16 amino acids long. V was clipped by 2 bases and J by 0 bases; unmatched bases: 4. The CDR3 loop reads CASSLMGLGSTDTQYF. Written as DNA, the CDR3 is TGTGCCAGCAGCTTAATGGGACTAGGAAGCACAGATACGCAGTATTTT.

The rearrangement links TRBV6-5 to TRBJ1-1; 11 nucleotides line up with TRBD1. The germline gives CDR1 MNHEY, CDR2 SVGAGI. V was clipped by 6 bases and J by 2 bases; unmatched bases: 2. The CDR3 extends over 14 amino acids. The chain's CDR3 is CASSGTGGNTEAFF. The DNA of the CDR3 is TGTGCCAGCAGCGGGACAGGGGGAAACACTGAAGCTTTCTTT.

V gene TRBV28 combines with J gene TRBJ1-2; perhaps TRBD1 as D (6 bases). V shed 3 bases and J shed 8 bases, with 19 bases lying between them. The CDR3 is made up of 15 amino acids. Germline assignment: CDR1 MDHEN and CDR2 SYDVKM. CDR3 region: CASSFIAGTPRGYTF. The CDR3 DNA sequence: TGTGCCAGCAGTTTTATCGCCGGGACACCTAGGGGCTACACCTTC.

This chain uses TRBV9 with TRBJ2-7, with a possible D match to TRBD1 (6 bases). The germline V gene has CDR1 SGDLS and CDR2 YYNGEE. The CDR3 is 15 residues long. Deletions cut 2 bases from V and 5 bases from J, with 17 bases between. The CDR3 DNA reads TGTGCCAGCAGCGTCGATCCTACAGGGAGAGACGAGCAGTACTTC. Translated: CASSVDPTGRDEQYF.

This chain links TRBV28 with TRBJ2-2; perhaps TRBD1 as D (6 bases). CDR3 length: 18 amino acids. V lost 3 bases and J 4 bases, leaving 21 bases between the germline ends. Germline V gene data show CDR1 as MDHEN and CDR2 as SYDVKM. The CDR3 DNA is TGTGCCAGCAGTTTTAACAGGGTGTTAGTGGCTAGCACCGGGGAGCTGTTTTTT. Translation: CASSFNRVLVASTGELFF.

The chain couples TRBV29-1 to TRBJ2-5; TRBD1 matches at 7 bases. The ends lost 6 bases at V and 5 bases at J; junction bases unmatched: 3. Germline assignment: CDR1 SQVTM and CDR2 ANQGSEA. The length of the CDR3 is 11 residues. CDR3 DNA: TGCAGCGTGACAGGGCTGGAGACCCAGTACTTC. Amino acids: CSVTGLETQYF.

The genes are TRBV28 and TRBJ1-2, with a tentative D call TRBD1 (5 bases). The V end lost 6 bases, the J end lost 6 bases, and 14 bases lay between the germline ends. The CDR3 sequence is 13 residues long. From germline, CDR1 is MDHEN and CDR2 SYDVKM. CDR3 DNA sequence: TGTGCCAGCAGAAAAGGGGTTTCTCATGGCTACACCTTC. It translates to CASRKGVSHGYTF.

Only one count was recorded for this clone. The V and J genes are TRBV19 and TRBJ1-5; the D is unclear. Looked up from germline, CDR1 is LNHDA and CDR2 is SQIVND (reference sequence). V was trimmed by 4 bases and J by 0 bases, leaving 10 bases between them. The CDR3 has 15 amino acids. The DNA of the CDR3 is TGTGCCAGTAGTAAGCTGAGTTCTAGCAATCAGCCCCAGCATTTT. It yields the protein CASSKLSSSNQPQHF.

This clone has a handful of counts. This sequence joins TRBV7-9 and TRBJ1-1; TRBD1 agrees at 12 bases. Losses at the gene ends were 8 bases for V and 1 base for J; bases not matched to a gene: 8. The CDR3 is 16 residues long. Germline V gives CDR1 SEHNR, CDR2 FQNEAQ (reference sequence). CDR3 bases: TGTGCCAGCTCGGGACAGGGGGCGCTCGGGAACACTGAAGCTTTCTTT. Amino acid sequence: CASSGQGALGNTEAFF.

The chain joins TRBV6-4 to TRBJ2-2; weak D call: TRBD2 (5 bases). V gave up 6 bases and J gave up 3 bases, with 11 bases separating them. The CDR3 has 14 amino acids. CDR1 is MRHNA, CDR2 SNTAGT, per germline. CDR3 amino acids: CASRRVRDTGELFF. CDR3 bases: TGTGCCAGCAGAAGGGTGAGGGACACCGGGGAGCTGTTTTTT.

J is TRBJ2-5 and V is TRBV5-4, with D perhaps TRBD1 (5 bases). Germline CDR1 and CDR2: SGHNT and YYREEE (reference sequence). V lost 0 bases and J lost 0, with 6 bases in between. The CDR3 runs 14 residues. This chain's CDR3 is CASSLAGNQETQYF. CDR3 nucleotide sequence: TGTGCCAGCAGCTTGGCAGGGAACCAAGAGACCCAGTACTTC.

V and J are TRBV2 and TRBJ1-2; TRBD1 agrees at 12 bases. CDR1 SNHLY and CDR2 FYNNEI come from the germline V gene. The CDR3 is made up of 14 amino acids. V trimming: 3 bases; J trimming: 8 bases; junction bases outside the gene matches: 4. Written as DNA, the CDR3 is TGTGCCAGCAGTGAGGGACAGGGGGCGACGGGCTACACCTTC. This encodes CASSEGQGATGYTF. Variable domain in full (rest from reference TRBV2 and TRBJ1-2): EPEVTQTPSHQVTQMGQEVILRCVPISNHLYFYWYRQILGQKVEFLVSFYNNEISEKSEIFDDQFSVERPDGSNFTLKIRSTKLEDSAMYFCASSEGQGATGYTFGSGTRLTVV.

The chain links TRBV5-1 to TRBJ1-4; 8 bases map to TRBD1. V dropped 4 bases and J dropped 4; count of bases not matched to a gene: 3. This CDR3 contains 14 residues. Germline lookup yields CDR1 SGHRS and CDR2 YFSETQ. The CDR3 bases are TGCGCCAGCAGCCAGGGGGCTGGTAATGAAAAACTGTTTTTT. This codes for CASSQGAGNEKLFF.

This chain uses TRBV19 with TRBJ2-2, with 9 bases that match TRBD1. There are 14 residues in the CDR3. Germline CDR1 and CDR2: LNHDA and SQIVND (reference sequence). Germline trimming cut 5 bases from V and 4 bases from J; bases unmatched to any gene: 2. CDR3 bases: TGTGCCAGTAGTCGGACAGGGGTCACCGGGGAGCTGTTTTTT. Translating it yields CASSRTGVTGELFF.

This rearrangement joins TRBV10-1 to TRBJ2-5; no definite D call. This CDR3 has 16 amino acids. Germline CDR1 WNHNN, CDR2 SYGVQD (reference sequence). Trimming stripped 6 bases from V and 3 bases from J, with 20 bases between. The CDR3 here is CASSRLVGDLKETQYF. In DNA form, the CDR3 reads TGCGCCAGCAGCCGCCTTGTGGGCGATCTCAAAGAGACCCAGTACTTC.

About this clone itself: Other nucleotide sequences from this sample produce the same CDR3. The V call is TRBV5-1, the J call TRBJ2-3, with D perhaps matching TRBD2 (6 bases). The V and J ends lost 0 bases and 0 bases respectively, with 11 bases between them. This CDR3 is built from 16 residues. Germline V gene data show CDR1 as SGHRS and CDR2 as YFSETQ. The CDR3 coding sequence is TGCGCCAGCAGCTTGGCCGGGGGATCTAGCACAGATACGCAGTATTTT. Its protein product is CASSLAGGSSTDTQYF. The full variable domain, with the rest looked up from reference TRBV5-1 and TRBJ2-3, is KAGVTQTPRYLIKTRGQQVTLSCSPISGHRSVSWYQQTPGQGLQFLFEYFSETQRNKGNFPGRFSGRQFSNSRSEMNVSTLELGDSALYLCASSLAGGSSTDTQYFGPGTRLTVL.

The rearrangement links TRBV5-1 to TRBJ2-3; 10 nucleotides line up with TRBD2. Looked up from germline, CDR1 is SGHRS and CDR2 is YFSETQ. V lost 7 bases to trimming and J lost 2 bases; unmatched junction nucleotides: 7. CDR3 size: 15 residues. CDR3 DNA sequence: TGCGCCAGCTTGTCTAGCGGGAGTATCACAGATACGCAGTATTTT. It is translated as CASLSSGSITDTQYF.

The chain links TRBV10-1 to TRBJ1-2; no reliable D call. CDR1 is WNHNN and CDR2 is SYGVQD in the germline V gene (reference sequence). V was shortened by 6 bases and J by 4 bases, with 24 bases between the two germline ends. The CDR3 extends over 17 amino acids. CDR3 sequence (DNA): TGCGCCAGCAGCGACTCGATGGGGAGACAACTTTTCTATGGCTACACCTTC. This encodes CASSDSMGRQLFYGYTF.

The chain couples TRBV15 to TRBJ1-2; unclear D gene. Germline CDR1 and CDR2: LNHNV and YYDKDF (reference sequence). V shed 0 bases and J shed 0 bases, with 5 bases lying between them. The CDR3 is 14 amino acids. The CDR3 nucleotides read TGTGCCACCAGCAGAGATACGGCTAACTATGGCTACACCTTC. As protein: CATSRDTANYGYTF. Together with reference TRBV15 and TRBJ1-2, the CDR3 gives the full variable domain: DAMVIQNPRYQVTQFGKPVTLSCSQTLNHNVMYWYQQKSSQAPKLLFHYYDKDFNNEADTPDNFQSRRPNTSFCFLDIRSPGLGDTAMYLCATSRDTANYGYTFGSGTRLTVV.